This T cell receptor beta chain comes out of a study of OX40 agonist ivuxolimab in advanced cancers. Study-wide background: Patients got intravenous ivuxolimab at 0.01 to 10 mg/kg every 2 weeks. Three patients showed partial responses: one hepatocellular carcinoma and two cutaneous melanoma cases.

CDR1 and CDR2 from the germline V gene are LNHDA and SQIVND (reference sequence). The CDR3 runs to 17 residues. V was pared by 5 bases and J by 0 bases, with 17 bases between. The table came from immunoSEQ multiplex PCR; TCRdb's copy has only in-frame clones and leaves some out. Of 70,000 to 80,000 clones listed, 88% were seen once; the top ten hold approximately 0.92%. General study results and limits: Partial responders at 0.1-3.0 mg/kg showed near-lowest clonal expansion.

As regards this clone: Its matching antigen is unknown.

J is TRBJ2-4 and V is TRBV19, with D uncertain. The TCR was taken from an adult with an advanced solid tumor such as melanoma, head and neck, liver or kidney cancer. The source material was CD4+ or CD8+ T cells sorted from blood, sampled in a trial of the OX40 agonist ivuxolimab. The DNA for the CDR3 is TGTGCCAGTAGTTCCGCTGCCGCAGGTTTAGCCAAAAACATTCAGTACTTC. Its protein is CASSSAAAGLAKNIQYF. Together with reference TRBV19 and TRBJ2-4, the CDR3 gives the full variable domain: DGGITQSPKYLFRKEGQNVTLSCEQNLNHDAMYWYRQDPGQGLRLIYYSQIVNDFQKGDIAEGYSVSREKKESFPLTVTSAQKNPTAFYLCASSSAAAGLAKNIQYFGAGTRLSVL.